This T cell receptor beta chain was profiled in a study of blood T cell repertoires in COVID-19. Background on the study: Sites in the United States, Italy and Spain provided acute and convalescent COVID-19 samples.

Clinical history reported by participants formed the basis on which cohorts were assigned. Authors' analysis steps: Reference gene primers were amplified, and this amplification served to estimate nucleated cell counts. Method: immunoSEQ multiplex PCR; TCRdb's copy keeps in-frame clones and lacks some. Clonal size and the V and J genes are those of that table, whereas D and trimming came from the DNA. The data contain more than 110,000 clones, over 75% of them singletons. Germline lookup yields CDR1 PRHDT and CDR2 FYEKMQ (reference sequence). Between the trimmed V and J ends, which lost 2 bases and 5 bases, there was a span of 9 bases. The CDR3 length is 13 residues.

The sample was PBMCs or T cells enriched from blood (not recorded which). The sequence was obtained from a woman in her forties or fifties who had recovered from COVID-19. The chain has TRBV13 and TRBJ2-5; no firm D call. The CDR3 bases are TGTGCCAGCAGCTTACGCGCAATCGAGACCCAGTACTTC. It encodes CASSLRAIETQYF.